These T cell receptor beta chains were read from a single sample in a study of T cells in Graves' hyperthyroidism and ophthalmopathy. TCRdb passed the multiplex PCR reads through MiXCR, listing each CDR3 protein once. The repertoire holds hundreds of thousands of distinct CDR3 sequences, with around 20% as singletons. The specimen sequenced was blood. All receptors derive from a man aged 25 to 40 with Graves' ophthalmopathy. CDR3s include the opening cysteine and the closing phenylalanine or tryptophan. Fields, in order: J gene, clone size, D gene, V gene, CDR3 DNA, CDR3 protein. The D gene is left open where the match is weak. Size tells how often a clone was seen (once, few, many) or the class of an expanded clone, and some rows leave it out.

J: TRBJ1-1
size: few
D: TRBD1
V: TRBV19
DNA: TGTGCCAGTAGTATCCGGGACAGGGCCAATGAAGCTTTCTTT
CDR3: CASSIRDRANEAFF

J: TRBJ1-1
size: .
D: .
V: TRBV28
DNA: TGTGCCAGCACCATACAGGGTCGGACTGAAGCTTTCTTT
CDR3: CASTIQGRTEAFF

J: TRBJ2-7
size: few
D: TRBD2
V: TRBV18
DNA: TGTGCCAGCTCACCACCAATGGGAGGGCCCCCTGACGAGCAGTACTTC
CDR3: CASSPPMGGPPDEQYF

J: TRBJ2-2
size: few
D: TRBD2
V: TRBV9
DNA: TGTGCCAGCCGGACGGGACTAGCGGGAGACACCGGGGAGCTGTTTTTT
CDR3: CASRTGLAGDTGELFF

J: TRBJ2-5
size: once
D: TRBD1
V: TRBV9
DNA: TGTGCCAGCAACAGGGGCCCCTGGGAGACCCAGTACTTC
CDR3: CASNRGPWETQYF

J: TRBJ1-1
size: .
D: .
V: TRBV28
DNA: TGTGCCAGCAGCCCTCGGACCGTCAACACTGAAACTTTCTTT
CDR3: CASSPRTVNTETFF

J: TRBJ2-7
size: few
D: .
V: TRBV11-2
DNA: TGTGCCAGCAGCTTAGTACCGGTTCTCTACGAGCAGTACTTC
CDR3: CASSLVPVLYEQYF

J: TRBJ2-7
size: .
D: TRBD2
V: TRBV3-1
DNA: TGTGCCAGCAGCCAGGGGGGGACTTACTACGAGCAGTACTTC
CDR3: CASSQGGTYYEQYF

J: TRBJ2-1
size: few
D: TRBD1
V: TRBV13
DNA: TGTGCCAGCAGCGACCGGGACAGGGTTTACAATGAGCAGTTCTTC
CDR3: CASSDRDRVYNEQFF

J: TRBJ2-7
size: many
D: .
V: TRBV18
DNA: TGTGCCAGCTCACCACGCAGGGCCTACGAGCAGTACTTC
CDR3: CASSPRRAYEQYF

J: TRBJ2-5
size: .
D: .
V: TRBV29-1
DNA: TGCAGCGTCCAATTGGACAGATTCCAAGAGACCCAGTACTTC
CDR3: CSVQLDRFQETQYF

J: TRBJ1-5
size: .
D: .
V: TRBV7-2
DNA: TGTGCCAGCAGCTTCGGGGGGGAGAATCAGCCCCAGCATTTT
CDR3: CASSFGGENQPQHF

J: TRBJ2-7
size: .
D: .
V: TRBV2
DNA: TGTGCCAGCAGTGAAGAGGACACCCTCTACGAGCAGTACTTC
CDR3: CASSEEDTLYEQYF

J: TRBJ2-1
size: few
D: .
V: TRBV18
DNA: TGTGCCAGCTCACCACAGGGTCGGGATTACAATGAGCAGTTCTTC
CDR3: CASSPQGRDYNEQFF

J: TRBJ2-2
size: .
D: .
V: TRBV6-1
DNA: TGTGCCAGCACTCCCTGGGCCGCGGGAACCACCGGGGAGCTGTTTTTT
CDR3: CASTPWAAGTTGELFF

J: TRBJ2-1
size: many
D: .
V: TRBV5-1
DNA: TGCGCCAGCAGCTCGGAGGGCCAGGAAAATGAGCAGTTCTTC
CDR3: CASSSEGQENEQFF